The present T cell receptor (beta chain) was sequenced within a study of T cell clusters in autoimmune cytopenias (dated by TCRdb to the late 2010s). Background for the entire study: A median TRB sequencing depth of 51,575 reads per sample was reached, and a median of around 2,500 distinct TRB clonotypes per sample was obtained. Alongside healthy, CLL and autoimmune hepatitis controls, autoimmune cytopenia patients had their peripheral blood TRB and IGH repertoires sequenced at active disease and again during treatment follow-up. The goal of the study was to determine whether autoimmune cytopenia patients have a disease-specific immune repertoire signature that could serve as a blood-based biomarker.

Per sample, 250 ng of peripheral blood genomic DNA, tens of thousands of genome equivalents, was used for TRB amplification. A count is missing, but by frequency this clonotype is medium-sized (0.01 to 0.1%). Its recognized antigen is unknown. General conclusions and limits of the study: The GLIPH analysis suggested a lack of physiological T cell clusters in primary autoimmune cytopenia patients, since around 56 clusters were exclusive to healthy donors whereas some 18 were exclusive to patients. The TRB repertoire shifts, including less even repertoires in secondary cytopenia and CLL, mostly reflected lymphoma bias and not autoimmunity. Compared with active autoimmune hepatitis patients, healthy donors had almost three times as many exclusive TRB clusters, a finding consistent with an autoimmunity-wide signature. The T cell clusters were only ever defined in silico, so experimental validation of their functional role was still needed. In the comparison of secondary cytopenia with CLL, the cluster-lack signature was not observed, apparently because the dominant lymphoma-associated repertoire masked the signature.

To amplify TRB rearrangements, a touch-down multiplex PCR protocol was run with the TRB-A and TRB-B primer pools combined in a single tube. Illumina adapters and sample indices were added to the amplicons through two consecutive PCR reactions using Phusion HS II polymerase. The amplicons were purified from gel with the NucleoSpin Gel and PCR Clean-up kit, after which the amplicons were quantified by Qubit and checked for quality on an Agilent 2100 Bioanalyzer. Libraries were sequenced on an Illumina MiSeq using 600-cycle, single-indexed, paired-end runs. Under the source paper's analysis protocol: MiXCR version 2.1.12 with the default MiXCR reference library was used to align and assemble TRB reads. A clone was defined by each unique CDR3 nucleotide sequence, and analysis was restricted to productive sequences with at least two reads. Repertoire diversity was assessed by alpha-parameterized diversity profiles (alpha 0 to 5), including Shannon (alpha 1) and Simpson (alpha 2) indices, computed with an R script. Combinatorial TRB VJ usage was calculated with the tcR package and was compared between cohorts by principal component analysis performed with ade4. GLIPH clustering of TCRbeta CDR3s was carried out on cohort pairs matched by age and read depth, and cluster frequencies were compared by Wilcoxon test. After the reads were reprocessed by TCRdb, one entry was made per CDR3 protein sequence, with no DNA. The V and J calls were determined by TCRdb, not by the authors. This sample's table contains 2,500 to 3,000 distinct CDR3 sequences. The top ten clones comprise 20% to 25% of the sample.

Including cysteine and phenylalanine, the CDR3 has 14 amino acids. No DNA sequence was recorded. The germline V gene (reference sequence) provides CDR1 DFQATT and CDR2 SNEGSKA. The sequenced sample consisted of peripheral blood. The sequence joins TRBV20-1 to TRBJ1-2; TCRdb calls TRBD1, which cannot be checked without DNA. This clonotype was obtained from a human donor with an autoimmune cytopenia or autoimmune hepatitis (not recorded which). The CDR3 sequence is CSARVGGGYYGYTF.